This record covers a single T cell receptor (beta chain). The antigen is undetermined. Use of 60 Vbeta and 13 Jbeta primers characterized the PCR. Libraries were prepared by immunoSEQ multiplex PCR; TCRdb keeps only in-frame clonotypes and omits some of them. The table has 90,000 to 100,000 clones, roughly a tenth seen once; the top ten hold around 4.9%. The data are from a study of cytomegalovirus exposure and HLA in healthy donors. Study-wide findings and caveats: A later analysis linked a missense DCLRE1C variant to TCR beta V- and J-gene trimming. Presence/absence analyses rested on an assumption that sequencing depth was roughly uniform across donors.

The V segment lost 4 bases and the J segment 4 bases; nucleotides outside the gene matches: 4. The CDR3 sequence is 15 residues long. From germline, CDR1 is MGHDK and CDR2 SYGVNS. The chain combines TRBV25-1 with TRBJ2-3, with TRBD2 identical over 11 bases. Sequencing was carried out using PBMCs. The source is a man in his fifties in good health and CMV-seropositive. The CDR3 DNA follows: TGTGCCAGCAGTGCTAGCGGGAGGAGCCCAGATACGCAGTATTTT. Translated: CASSASGRSPDTQYF.